The rows below give T cell receptor beta chains drawn from one sample of a study of Graves' ophthalmopathy and Graves' hyperthyroidism. TCRdb re-called the multiplex PCR reads with MiXCR, one entry per CDR3 protein. This sample yields about 220,000 distinct CDR3 sequences, of which around a fifth are seen a single time; about 40% belongs to the top ten. The specimen sequenced was peripheral blood. The receptors derive from a woman between 50 and 59 years old with Graves' ophthalmopathy. The CDR3 runs from the conserved cysteine through the conserved F or W. A D gene is named only where the DNA matches it firmly. Clone size is stated in some rows and not others, as once, few, many or a class when expanded.

TRBV10-3	-	many	TRBJ2-1	TGTGCCATCAGTGAGCCCGGGAGTTCCTACAATGAGCAGTTCTTC	CAISEPGSSYNEQFF
TRBV28	-	many	TRBJ1-1	TGTGCCAGCAGTATCCAGGCTTACACTGAAGCTTTCTTT	CASSIQAYTEAFF
TRBV19	-	many	TRBJ2-7	TGTGCCAGCAACGGGACATCCTGGTCCTACGAGCAGTACTTC	CASNGTSWSYEQYF
TRBV5-1	-	many	TRBJ1-5	TGCGCCAGCAGCCAGGGAGGGAATAGCAATCAGCCCCAGCATTTT	CASSQGGNSNQPQHF
TRBV30	TRBD1	many	TRBJ2-7	TGTGCCTGGAGTGGGGGACAGGGGGTTTACGAGCAGTACTTC	CAWSGGQGVYEQYF
TRBV27	TRBD1	-	TRBJ1-1	TGTGCCAGCAGTTTAAATGGACAGGGGAAGTTATTTCGGGGAGCTTTCTTT	CASSLNGQGKLFRGAFF
TRBV20-1	TRBD2	many	TRBJ2-5	TGCAGTGCTCGTAGCGGGAGTCGAGAGACCCAGTACTTC	CSARSGSRETQYF
TRBV14	-	few	TRBJ2-5	TGTGCCAGCAGCTCGAGGGGGGGCCAGGGGGGAAGGGAGACCCAGTACTTC	CASSSRGGQGGRETQYF
TRBV4-1	TRBD1	many	TRBJ1-1	TGCGCCAGCAGCCAGGACAGGCTGTCTGAAGCTTTCTTT	CASSQDRLSEAFF
TRBV19	-	few	TRBJ1-1	TGTGCCAGTAGCGAGGGTCTGGGTCTCAACAATGAAGCTTTCTTT	CASSEGLGLNNEAFF
TRBV28	-	many	TRBJ1-5	TGTGCCAGTAGTGCTTTCCTCCTACCCGGGAAGCCCCAGCATTTT	CASSAFLLPGKPQHF
TRBV5-5	TRBD1	many	TRBJ2-5	TGTGCCAGCAGCCCTGGACAGGGCCACCCAGAGACCCAGTACTTC	CASSPGQGHPETQYF
TRBV20-1	TRBD1	many	TRBJ2-7	TGCAGTGCTCTACAGGGGGCCAACGAGCAGTACTTC	CSALQGANEQYF
TRBV15	-	many	TRBJ2-5	TGTGCCACCAGCAGAGATCCGGCGAGGGGGTCCCAAGAGACCCAGTACTTC	CATSRDPARGSQETQYF
TRBV5-1	-	many	TRBJ1-2	TGCGCCAGCAGCCGGGACGGAGCTAACTATGGCTACACCTTC	CASSRDGANYGYTF
TRBV28	TRBD1	few	TRBJ2-3	TGTGCCAGCAGTTCTCCCTATGGACAGGGGGCAGATACGCAGTATTTT	CASSSPYGQGADTQYF
TRBV18	TRBD1	-	TRBJ2-7	TGTGCCAGCTCACCCGCGGACAGGTACGAGCAGTACTTC	CASSPADRYEQYF
TRBV20-1	TRBD1	many	TRBJ2-7	TGCAGTGCTCCTTCCCCTGGGACAGGGGGTGGCTACGAGCAGTACTTC	CSAPSPGTGGGYEQYF
TRBV12-3/TRBV12-4	-	many	TRBJ2-5	TGTGCCAGCAGGGGGTGGGAGACCCAGTACTTC	CASRGWETQYF
TRBV5-1	-	-	TRBJ1-1	TGCGCCAGCAGCGCTCAGGGGCATGAAGCTTTCTTT	CASSAQGHEAFF
TRBV11-2	-	-	TRBJ1-1	TGTGCCAGCAGAGTTAGTGAACTGTGGGAGAACACTGAAGCTTTCTTT	CASRVSELWENTEAFF
TRBV12-3/TRBV12-4	-	many	TRBJ2-7	TGTGCCAGCAGTTTGTACAGGGTAGGCGAGCAGTACTTC	CASSLYRVGEQYF
TRBV5-1	-	many	TRBJ2-2	TGCGCCAGCAGCTTAAGAGAGGGCTGGGACACCGGGGAGCTGTTTTTT	CASSLREGWDTGELFF
TRBV5-1	-	many	TRBJ1-6	TGCGCCAGCAGCTGGACAGTCTATAATTCACCCCTCCACTTT	CASSWTVYNSPLHF
TRBV12-3/TRBV12-4	-	-	TRBJ1-1	TGTGCCAGCAGTCGGACCACAGGGAGGAACACTGAAGCTTTCTTT	CASSRTTGRNTEAFF
TRBV4-1	-	many	TRBJ1-3	TGCGCCAGCAGCCAAGACCAGCCTACCTCTGGAAACACCATATATTTT	CASSQDQPTSGNTIYF
TRBV14	-	many	TRBJ2-5	TGTGCCAGCAGCCATCAGGGTTGGAGATCGGAGGAGACCCAGTACTTC	CASSHQGWRSEETQYF
TRBV11-3	-	many	TRBJ2-7	TGTGCCAGCTTACCGGCGGATTACGAGCAGTACTTC	CASLPADYEQYF
TRBV20-1	-	many	TRBJ1-3	TGCAGTGCTAACGGGCCCCCCGCGGGAAACACCATATATTTT	CSANGPPAGNTIYF
TRBV24-1	-	-	TRBJ2-2	TGTGCCACCAGTGATCGGCGGGAGAACACCGGGGAGCTGTTTTTT	CATSDRRENTGELFF
TRBV20-1	-	many	TRBJ2-7	TGCAGTGCTAGAGAGTTGAAGGCCTCCTACGAGCAGTACTTC	CSARELKASYEQYF
TRBV27	-	-	TRBJ1-2	TGTGCCAGCAGGGACAAAAGGCTCGGCTACACCTTC	CASRDKRLGYTF
TRBV7-9	-	many	TRBJ1-6	TGTGCAACCCGACTGGCGAATTCACCCCTCCACTTT	CATRLANSPLHF
TRBV6-5	TRBD1	many	TRBJ2-7	TGTGCCAGCAGAAGGACAGGGGGCGCGGACGAGCAGTACTTC	CASRRTGGADEQYF
TRBV27	-	many	TRBJ1-5	TGTGCCAGCAGTTTGCGGGGACGGAGGGTAGATCAGCCCCAGCATTTT	CASSLRGRRVDQPQHF
TRBV7-2	TRBD2	-	TRBJ2-1	TGTGCCAGCAGGCCTTTTGCGGGGGACTACAATGAGCAGTTCTTC	CASRPFAGDYNEQFF
TRBV6-5	-	many	TRBJ2-7	TGTGCCAGCAGTTACCTCAGCGGGCAGCTCTCCTACGAGCAGTACTTC	CASSYLSGQLSYEQYF
TRBV20-1	TRBD2	many	TRBJ2-6	TGCAGTGCTGGGGGGGGACCTGGGGCCAACGTCCTGACTTTC	CSAGGGPGANVLTF
TRBV30	-	many	TRBJ1-1	TGTGCCTGGCAGACCACGACCGGTTCTGAAGCTTTCTTT	CAWQTTTGSEAFF
TRBV20-1	-	many	TRBJ1-1	TGCAGTGCTAGAGTCCTCAGGGGTTCGAACACTGAAGCTTTCTTT	CSARVLRGSNTEAFF
TRBV7-2	-	-	TRBJ1-1	TGTGCCAGCAGCTTAGAAACAGGGATGGAAGCTTTCTTT	CASSLETGMEAFF
TRBV11-2	TRBD1	many	TRBJ1-2	TGTGCCAGCAGCTTAGACTACAGGGGACAGGGCTACACCTTC	CASSLDYRGQGYTF
TRBV12-3/TRBV12-4	TRBD2	-	TRBJ2-5	TGTGCCAGCAGTTCCCTAGCGGGGGGGCAAGAGACCCAGTACTTC	CASSSLAGGQETQYF
TRBV12-3/TRBV12-4	TRBD1	-	TRBJ1-2	TGTGCCAGCAGTTTCGGTAACAGGGGCGGATATGGCTACACCTTC	CASSFGNRGGYGYTF
TRBV30	-	many	TRBJ1-6	TGTGCCTGGGACCAAGGTGGGCAGGGGATATCACCCCTCCACTTT	CAWDQGGQGISPLHF
TRBV12-5	TRBD2	many	TRBJ2-7	TGTGCTAGTGGCGCCGGGACTAGCGCCCACGAGCAGTACTTC	CASGAGTSAHEQYF
TRBV6-1	TRBD1	many	TRBJ1-3	TGTGCCAGCAGTGAACGACAGGGGAGCTCTGGAAACACCATATATTTT	CASSERQGSSGNTIYF
TRBV18	-	-	TRBJ2-7	TGTGCCAGCTCACCACCGGGGCTAGGTATAAGGGGGCAGTACTTC	CASSPPGLGIRGQYF
TRBV12-3/TRBV12-4	TRBD1	many	TRBJ1-2	TGTGCCAGCAGCCCTTGGGACAGCTATGGCTACACCTTC	CASSPWDSYGYTF